This T cell receptor (beta chain) emerged from a study of T-cell reconstitution after alpha-beta-depleted transplantation in children (dated by TCRdb to the mid-2010s). With regard to the full study: T-cell immune reconstitution after TCRalphabeta/CD19-depleted allogeneic hematopoietic cell transplantation in children was quantitatively tracked in the study by means of TCR repertoire profiling.

As regards this clonotype: The target of this receptor is not known. No much larger clonotype is one base removed from it; base qualities were not supplied.

The method was PCR. TCRdb lists the instrument as Illumina HiSeq 2500. Molecular barcoding was employed in the preparation of TCR libraries, with unique molecular identifiers being used to normalize TCRbeta repertoire quantification. TCRdb itself trimmed the public reads at Q25 with fastp, ran MiXCR and retained productive beta chains. All rows with the same CDR3 protein become a single entry with the most common DNA and genes. This sample lists roughly 500,000 distinct CDR3 sequences; about a sixth were detected once. About 3.1% of the sample belongs to the ten largest clones. Counted from cysteine to phenylalanine, this CDR3 has 15 amino acids. Kept here is only the CDR3 DNA, which spans 45 bases and is read in frame from base 1. The germline V gene (reference sequence) provides CDR1 LNHNV and CDR2 YYDKDF. Trimming takes 2 bases from V and 3 bases from J, and the germline ends sit 14 bases apart.

This specimen was PBMCs from the stem cell graft donor, taken from the stem cell graft. The chain is encoded by TRBV15 joined to TRBJ2-7, with a tentative D gene TRBD2 over 6 matching bases. The receptor was derived from a human donor who donated a stem cell graft to a child with acute lymphoblastic leukemia. In nucleotide form, the sequence is TGTGCCACCAGCAGATATGCGGGGTCTATCTACGAGCAGTACTTC. This gives the protein CATSRYAGSIYEQYF.